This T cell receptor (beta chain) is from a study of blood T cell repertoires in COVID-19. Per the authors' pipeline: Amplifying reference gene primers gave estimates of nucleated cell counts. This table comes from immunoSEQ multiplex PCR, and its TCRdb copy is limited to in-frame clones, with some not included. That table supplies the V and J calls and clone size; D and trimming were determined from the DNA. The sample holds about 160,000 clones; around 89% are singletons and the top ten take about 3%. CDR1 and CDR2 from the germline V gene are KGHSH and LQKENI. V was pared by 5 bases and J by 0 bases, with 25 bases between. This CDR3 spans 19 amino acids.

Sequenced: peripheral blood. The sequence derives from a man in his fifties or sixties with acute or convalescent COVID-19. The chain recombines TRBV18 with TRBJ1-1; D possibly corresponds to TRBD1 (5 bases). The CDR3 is CASSTSRPGGDGVNTEAFF. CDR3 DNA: TGTGCCAGCTCAACATCCCGGCCGGGGGGGGACGGTGTGAACACTGAAGCTTTCTTT.